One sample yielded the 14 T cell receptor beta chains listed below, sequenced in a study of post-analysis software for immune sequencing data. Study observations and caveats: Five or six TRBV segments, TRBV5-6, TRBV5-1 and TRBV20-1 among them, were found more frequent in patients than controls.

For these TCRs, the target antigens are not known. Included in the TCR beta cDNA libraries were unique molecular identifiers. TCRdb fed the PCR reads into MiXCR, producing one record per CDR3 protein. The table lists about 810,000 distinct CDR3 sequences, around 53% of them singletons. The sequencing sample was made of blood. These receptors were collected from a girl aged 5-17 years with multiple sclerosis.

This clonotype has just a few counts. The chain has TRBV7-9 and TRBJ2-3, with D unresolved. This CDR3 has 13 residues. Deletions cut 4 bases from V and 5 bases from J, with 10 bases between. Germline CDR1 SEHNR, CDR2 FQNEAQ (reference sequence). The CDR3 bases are TGTGCCAGCAGCTCCCGACCAGTAGATACGCAGTATTTT. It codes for CASSSRPVDTQYF.

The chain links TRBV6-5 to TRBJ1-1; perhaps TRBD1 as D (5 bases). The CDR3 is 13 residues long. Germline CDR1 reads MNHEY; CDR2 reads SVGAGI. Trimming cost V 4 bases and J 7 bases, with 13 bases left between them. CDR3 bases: TGTGCCAGCAGTTTGGTAGGGACGGGTGAAGCTTTCTTT. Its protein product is CASSLVGTGEAFF.

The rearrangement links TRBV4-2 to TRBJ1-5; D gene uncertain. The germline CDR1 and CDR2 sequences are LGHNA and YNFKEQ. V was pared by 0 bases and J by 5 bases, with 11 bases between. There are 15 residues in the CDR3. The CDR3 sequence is CASSQDRQADQPQHF. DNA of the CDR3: TGTGCCAGCAGCCAAGATCGCCAGGCGGATCAGCCCCAGCATTTT.

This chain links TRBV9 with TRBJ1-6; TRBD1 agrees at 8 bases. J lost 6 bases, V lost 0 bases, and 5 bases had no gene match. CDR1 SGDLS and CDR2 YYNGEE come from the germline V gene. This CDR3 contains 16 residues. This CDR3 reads CASSVESTGANSPLHF. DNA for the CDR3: TGTGCCAGCAGCGTAGAGTCGACAGGGGCTAATTCACCCCTCCACTTT.

The CDR3 loop is CASSSARGPDTQYF. The CDR3 DNA reads as TGTGCCAGCAGCTCCGCGAGGGGGCCAGATACGCAGTATTTT. The genes are TRBV7-2 and TRBJ2-3; TRBD1 matches at 7 bases. V was clipped by 4 bases and J by 4 bases; unmatched bases: 5. The CDR3 is made up of 14 amino acids. CDR1 is SGHTA, CDR2 FQGNSA, per germline.

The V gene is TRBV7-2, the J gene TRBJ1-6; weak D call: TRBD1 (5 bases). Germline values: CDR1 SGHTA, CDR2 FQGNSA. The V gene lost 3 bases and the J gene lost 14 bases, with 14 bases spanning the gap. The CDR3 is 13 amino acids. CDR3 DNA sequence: TGTGCCAGCAGCTTGGACTTGGGGGTGACCCTCCACTTT. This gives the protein CASSLDLGVTLHF.

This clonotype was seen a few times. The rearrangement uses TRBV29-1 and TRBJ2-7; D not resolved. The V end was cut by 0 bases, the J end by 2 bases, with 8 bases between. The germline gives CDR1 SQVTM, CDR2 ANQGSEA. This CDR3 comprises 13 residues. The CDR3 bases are TGCAGCGTTGAAGATGTCTCCACCTACGAGCAGTACTTC. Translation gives CSVEDVSTYEQYF.

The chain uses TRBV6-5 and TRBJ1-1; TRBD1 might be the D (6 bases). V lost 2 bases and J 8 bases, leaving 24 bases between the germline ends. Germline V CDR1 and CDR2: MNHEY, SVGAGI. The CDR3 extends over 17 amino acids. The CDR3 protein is CASSYQTRGLRELEAFF. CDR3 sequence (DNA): TGTGCCAGCAGTTACCAAACTAGGGGGTTGAGGGAACTGGAAGCTTTCTTT.

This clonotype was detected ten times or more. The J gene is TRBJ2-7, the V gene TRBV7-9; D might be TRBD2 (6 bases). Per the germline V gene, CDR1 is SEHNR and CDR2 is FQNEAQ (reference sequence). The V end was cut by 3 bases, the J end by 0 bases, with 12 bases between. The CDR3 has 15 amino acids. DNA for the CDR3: TGTGCCAGCAGCTTGGTGGGGGGTTCCTCCTACGAGCAGTACTTC. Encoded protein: CASSLVGGSSYEQYF.

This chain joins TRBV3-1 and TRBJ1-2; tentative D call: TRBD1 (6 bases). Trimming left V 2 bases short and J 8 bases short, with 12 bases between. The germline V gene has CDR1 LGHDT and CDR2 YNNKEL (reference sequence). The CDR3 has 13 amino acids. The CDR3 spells CASSQPDRRGYTF. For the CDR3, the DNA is TGTGCCAGCAGCCAACCCGACAGGCGAGGCTACACCTTC. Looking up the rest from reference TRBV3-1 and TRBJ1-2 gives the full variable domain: DTAVSQTPKYLVTQMGNDKSIKCEQNLGHDTMYWYKQDSKKFLKIMFSYNNKELIINETVPNRFSPKSPDKAHLNLHINSLELGDSAVYFCASSQPDRRGYTFGSGTRLTVV.

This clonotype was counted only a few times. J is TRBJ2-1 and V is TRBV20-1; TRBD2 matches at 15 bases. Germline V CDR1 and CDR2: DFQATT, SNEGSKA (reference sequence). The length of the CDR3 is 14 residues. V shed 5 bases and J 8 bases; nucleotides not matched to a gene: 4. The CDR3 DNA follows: TGCAGTGCTCGGGGACTAGCGGGAGGACATGAGCAGTTCTTC. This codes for CSARGLAGGHEQFF.

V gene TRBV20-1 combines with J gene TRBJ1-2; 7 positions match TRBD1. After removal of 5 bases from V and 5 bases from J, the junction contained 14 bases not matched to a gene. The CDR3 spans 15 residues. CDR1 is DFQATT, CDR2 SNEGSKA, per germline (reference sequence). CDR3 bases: TGCAGTGCTGGACAAGGGAGCGGGACAGCTTATGGCTACACCTTC. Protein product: CSAGQGSGTAYGYTF.

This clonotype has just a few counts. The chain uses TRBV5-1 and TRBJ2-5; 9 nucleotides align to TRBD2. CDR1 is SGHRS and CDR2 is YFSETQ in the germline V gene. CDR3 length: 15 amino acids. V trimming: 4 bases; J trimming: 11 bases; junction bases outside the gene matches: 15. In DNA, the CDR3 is TGCGCCAGCAGCCCGCCGGGCGGGAGGGACAATGAGCAGTACTTC. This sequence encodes CASSPPGGRDNEQYF.

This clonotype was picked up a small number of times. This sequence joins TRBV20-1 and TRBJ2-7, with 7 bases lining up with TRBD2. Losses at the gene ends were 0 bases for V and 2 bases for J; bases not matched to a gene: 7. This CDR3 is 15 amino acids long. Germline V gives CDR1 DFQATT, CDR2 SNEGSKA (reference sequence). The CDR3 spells CSARDMGGRAYEQYF. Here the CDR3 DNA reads TGCAGTGCTAGAGATATGGGGGGGAGAGCCTACGAGCAGTACTTC.